The 17 T cell receptor beta chains below were found in one sample sequenced in a study of response to subunit inactivated influenza vaccine. TCRdb used MiXCR to reprocess the RT-PCR reads, holding one entry per CDR3 protein. The table records hundreds of thousands of distinct CDR3 sequences, roughly 27% of them present only once. The sample was CD4+ T cells sorted from PBMCs, taken roughly 5 days after vaccination. The receptors were gathered from a man aged 50-59 years who received an inactivated influenza vaccine.

This clonotype has only a few counts. The chain combines TRBV5-1 with TRBJ2-1; 10 positions agree with TRBD2. Germline loops: CDR1 SGHRS, CDR2 YFSETQ. The CDR3 length is 15 residues. After removal of 5 bases from V and 10 bases from J, the junction contained 12 bases not matched to a gene. The chain's CDR3 is CASSPLSGGPTEQFF. CDR3 bases: TGCGCCAGCAGTCCTCTTAGCGGGGGGCCTACAGAGCAGTTCTTC. The whole variable domain, remainder taken from reference TRBV5-1 and TRBJ2-1, is KAGVTQTPRYLIKTRGQQVTLSCSPISGHRSVSWYQQTPGQGLQFLFEYFSETQRNKGNFPGRFSGRQFSNSRSEMNVSTLELGDSALYLCASSPLSGGPTEQFFGPGTRLTVL.

The sample holds many counts of this clonotype. J is TRBJ1-4 and V is TRBV5-5, with 7 positions matching TRBD1. V was pared by 3 bases and J by 3 bases, with 5 bases of the junction left unmatched. The CDR3 is 15 amino acids. The germline V gene has CDR1 SGHKS and CDR2 YYEKEE (reference sequence). CDR3 residues: CASSSETGPNEKLFF. As DNA, the CDR3 is TGTGCCAGCAGCTCGGAGACAGGGCCTAATGAAAAACTGTTTTTT. The full variable domain, in which reference TRBV5-5 and TRBJ1-4 provide the parts outside the CDR3, is DAGVTQSPTHLIKTRGQQVTLRCSPISGHKSVSWYQQVLGQGPQFIFQYYEKEERGRGNFPDRFSARQFPNYSSELNVNALLLGDSALYLCASSSETGPNEKLFFGSGTQLSVL.

The chain is built from TRBV12-3 or TRBV12-4 and TRBJ1-5; no clear D. This CDR3 comprises 15 residues. Trimming cost V 7 bases and J 1 base, with 14 bases left between them. CDR3 amino acids: CASTLDRFSNQPQHF. CDR3 nucleotide sequence: TGTGCCAGCACCCTGGACCGTTTCAGCAATCAGCCCCAGCATTTT.

V gene TRBV7-8 combines with J gene TRBJ2-1; 9 nucleotides line up with TRBD2. V lost 5 bases and J lost 10; bases outside the gene matches: 12. In germline, CDR1 is SGHVS, CDR2 FQNEAQ. The CDR3 covers 15 residues. The CDR3 spells CASSHRTSASGEQFF. In DNA form, the CDR3 reads TGTGCCAGCAGCCATAGGACTAGCGCCTCGGGAGAGCAGTTCTTC.

The chain has TRBV10-3 and TRBJ2-3, with 7 bases fitting TRBD2. The CDR3 contains 15 residues. V dropped 9 bases and J dropped 6; count of bases not matched to a gene: 15. Germline CDR1 and CDR2: ENHRY and SYGVKD. CDR3 sequence (DNA): TGTGCCATAGAAAAGGGAGGGGCTATTCGTGATACGCAGTATTTT. Amino acids: CAIEKGGAIRDTQYF.

This clonotype has just a few counts. The J gene is TRBJ1-5, the V gene TRBV21-1; the DNA was not compared with TRBD1, the D call given in the table. TRBV21-1 is deemed a pseudogene. The CDR3 contains 14 residues. The CDR3 is CASVGQPPNQPQHF. In DNA, the CDR3 is TGTGCCAGCGTAGGACAGCCACCAAATCAGCCCCAGCATTTT.

The V call is TRBV10-3, the J call TRBJ2-1; the match to TRBD2 covers 9 bases. The CDR3 is made up of 16 amino acids. In germline, CDR1 is ENHRY, CDR2 SYGVKD. The junction had 7 bases not matched to a gene; V was cut back by 5 bases and J by 2 bases. CDR3 DNA: TGTGCCATCAGTCCCCTAGCGGGACTCGCCTACAATGAGCAGTTCTTC. Residues: CAISPLAGLAYNEQFF.

This clonotype was counted between two and nine times. The chain recombines TRBV5-6 with TRBJ2-7; D is unclear. Germline lookup yields CDR1 SGHDT and CDR2 YYEEEE. CDR3 length: 11 residues. Trimming cost V 2 bases and J 3 bases, with 3 bases left between them. The CDR3 bases are TGTGCCAGCAGCTTCCACTACGAGCAGTACTTC. Encoded protein: CASSFHYEQYF.

The V gene is TRBV6-5, the J gene TRBJ2-1; maybe TRBD2 (5 bases). Per the germline V gene, CDR1 is MNHEY and CDR2 is SVGAGI. CDR3 length: 15 residues. V lost 3 bases, J lost 2 bases, and 11 bases lay in between. Written as DNA, the CDR3 is TGTGCCAGCAGTTATAAGCGGTCGACCTACAATGAGCAGTTCTTC. It codes for CASSYKRSTYNEQFF.

The CDR3 DNA sequence: TGTGCCACCAGGACGCAGGGTGCAACTAATGAAAAACTGTTTTTT. It is translated as CATRTQGATNEKLFF. The V and J genes are TRBV15 and TRBJ1-4, with D possibly being TRBD1 (5 bases). Trimming removed 6 bases from V and 0 bases from J, with 11 bases in between. The CDR3 runs to 15 residues. Germline loops: CDR1 LNHNV, CDR2 YYDKDF (reference sequence).

This chain joins TRBV7-9 and TRBJ1-4; D not certain. V lost 1 base, J lost 4 bases, and 10 bases lay in between. The CDR3 has 15 amino acids. CDR1 and CDR2 (germline): SEHNR, FQNEAQ (reference sequence). CDR3 region: CASSLGGAGNEKLFF. The CDR3, as DNA: TGTGCCAGCAGCTTAGGGGGTGCTGGTAATGAAAAACTGTTTTTT.

This rearrangement joins TRBV6-1 to TRBJ2-5; TRBD1 aligns across 11 bases. The length of the CDR3 is 15 residues. V shed 6 bases and J 4 bases; nucleotides not matched to a gene: 7. CDR1 and CDR2 (germline): MNHNS, SASEGT. The chain's CDR3 is CASSHRDRGRETQYF. DNA for the CDR3: TGTGCCAGCAGCCACCGGGACAGGGGGAGAGAGACCCAGTACTTC.

This clonotype appeared a few times. The chain uses TRBV29-1 and TRBJ1-1; D remains ambiguous. With 3 bases removed from V and 0 bases from J, the gap between germline ends came to 8 bases. Germline CDR1 is SQVTM and CDR2 is ANQGSEA. The CDR3 has 13 residues. The CDR3 protein is CSVDRRLNTEAFF. CDR3 bases: TGCAGCGTTGATCGTAGGTTGAACACTGAAGCTTTCTTT.

This clonotype was observed at least ten times. This rearrangement joins TRBV20-1 to TRBJ2-5; 7 bases agree with TRBD2. The CDR3 runs 12 residues. Germline lookup yields CDR1 DFQATT and CDR2 SNEGSKA (reference sequence). With 4 bases clipped from V and 5 bases from J, the junction kept 4 bases outside the gene matches. The CDR3 here is CSAISGVETQYF. The CDR3 coding sequence is TGCAGTGCTATCAGCGGGGTGGAGACCCAGTACTTC.

This chain connects TRBV18 to TRBJ2-3; D not resolved. The CDR3 totals 13 residues. Germline CDR1 reads KGHSH; CDR2 reads LQKENI. V was pared by 3 bases and J by 4 bases, with 8 bases between. The CDR3: CASSPELPDTQYF. CDR3 in DNA: TGTGCCAGCTCACCCGAACTGCCAGATACGCAGTATTTT.

The chain uses TRBV20-1 and TRBJ2-7; D may be TRBD1 (6 bases). This CDR3 is 12 amino acids long. Trimming pared 5 bases from V and 3 bases from J, leaving 11 bases between. CDR1 is DFQATT and CDR2 is SNEGSKA in the germline V gene (reference sequence). In DNA, the CDR3 is TGCAGTGCTCCCGGGACACACTACGAGCAGTACTTC. Translation: CSAPGTHYEQYF.

This clonotype was found a few times. The genes are TRBV4-2 and TRBJ2-2; D remains unclear. Germline V lookup: CDR1 LGHNA, CDR2 YNFKEQ. The CDR3 runs to 15 residues. V lost 2 bases and J lost 2, with 9 bases in between. The CDR3 sequence: CASSQSDTNTGELFF. The CDR3 nucleotides are TGTGCCAGCAGCCAATCCGACACCAACACCGGGGAGCTGTTTTTT.